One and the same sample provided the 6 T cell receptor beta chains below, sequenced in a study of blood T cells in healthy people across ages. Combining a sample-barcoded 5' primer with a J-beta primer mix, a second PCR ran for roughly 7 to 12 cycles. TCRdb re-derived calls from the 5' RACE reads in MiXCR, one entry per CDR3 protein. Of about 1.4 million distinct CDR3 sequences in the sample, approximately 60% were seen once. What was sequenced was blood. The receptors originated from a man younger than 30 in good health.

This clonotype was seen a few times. CDR3 nucleotide sequence: TGTGCCAGCAGTTTGGGCCGGGACACCGGGGAGCTGTTTTTT. It translates to CASSLGRDTGELFF. The J gene is TRBJ2-2, the V gene TRBV12-3 or TRBV12-4; no definite D call. This CDR3 comprises 14 residues. Trimming cost V 3 bases and J 3 bases, with 8 bases left between them.

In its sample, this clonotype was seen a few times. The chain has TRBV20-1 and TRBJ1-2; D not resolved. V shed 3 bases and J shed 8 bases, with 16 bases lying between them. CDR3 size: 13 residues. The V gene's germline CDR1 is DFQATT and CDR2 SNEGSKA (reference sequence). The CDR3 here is CSASAPKRPGYTF. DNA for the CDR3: TGCAGTGCTAGTGCCCCTAAGAGGCCGGGCTACACCTTC.

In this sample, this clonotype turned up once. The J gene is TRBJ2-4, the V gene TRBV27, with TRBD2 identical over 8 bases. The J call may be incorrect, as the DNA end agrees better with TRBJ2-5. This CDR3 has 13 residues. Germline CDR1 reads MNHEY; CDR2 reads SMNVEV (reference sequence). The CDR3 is CASRRGDKETQYF. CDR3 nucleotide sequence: TGTGCCAGCAGGCGGGGGGACAAAGAGACCCAGTACTTC.

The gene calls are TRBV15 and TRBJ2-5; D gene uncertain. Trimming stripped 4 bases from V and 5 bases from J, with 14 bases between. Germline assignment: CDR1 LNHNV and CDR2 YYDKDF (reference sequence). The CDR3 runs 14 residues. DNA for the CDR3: TGTGCCACCAGCACCGGAATTAGTAGGGAGACCCAGTACTTC. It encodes CATSTGISRETQYF.

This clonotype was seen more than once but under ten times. In DNA form, the CDR3 reads TGTGCCAGCAGCCCGACAGGGATGTACACTGAAGCTTTCTTT. Translated: CASSPTGMYTEAFF. The chain recombines TRBV12-3 or TRBV12-4 with TRBJ1-1, with 7 positions matching TRBD1. After removal of 6 bases from V and 3 bases from J, the junction contained 7 bases not matched to a gene. This CDR3 comprises 14 residues.

CDR3 DNA sequence: TGTGCCAGCAGCTTAGTGCTCGGAGGACCTTATGGCTACACCTTC. This gives the protein CASSLVLGGPYGYTF. This chain joins TRBV7-2 and TRBJ1-2; D is unclear. V lost 1 base and J lost 5, with 14 bases in between. The CDR3 sequence is 15 residues long. Looked up from germline, CDR1 is SGHTA and CDR2 is FQGNSA.